A selection of T cell receptor beta chains follows, all from one sample in a study of blood T cell repertoires in COVID-19. Measured with immunoSEQ multiplex PCR; TCRdb has only the in-frame clones, and not every one. Here the sample spans about 170,000 clones, roughly 88% being singletons. Material for sequencing was peripheral blood. The source of these receptors is a man aged 18 to 30 with COVID-19, enrolled during active disease. Each CDR3 is given with its conserved first and last residue. A D gene is named only where the DNA matches it firmly. Clone sizes are given selectively: once, few, many, or a class where the clone is expanded.

TRBJ2-7,TRBD2,TRBV3-1/TRBV3-2,.,CASSQGTSGRFSYEQYF,TGTGCCAGCAGCCAAGGGACTAGCGGGAGGTTTTCCTACGAGCAGTACTTC
TRBJ1-4,TRBD1,TRBV7-2,once,CASSVNRGNEKLFF,TGTGCCAGCAGCGTAAACAGGGGAAATGAAAAACTGTTTTTT
TRBJ2-3,TRBD2,TRBV4-3,.,CASSQGTSGRATDTQYF,TGCGCCAGCAGCCAAGGGACTAGCGGGAGGGCCACAGATACGCAGTATTTT
TRBJ2-1,TRBD2,TRBV30,once,CAWSVLAGRNEQFF,TGTGCCTGGAGTGTACTAGCGGGGCGCAATGAGCAGTTCTTC
TRBJ1-1,.,TRBV30,.,CAWGQEGEAFF,TGTGCCTGGGGTCAAGAGGGTGAAGCTTTCTTT
TRBJ2-3,TRBD2,TRBV19,.,CASKGAGVPDTQYF,TGTGCCAGCAAAGGTGCGGGAGTACCAGATACGCAGTATTTT
TRBJ2-7,TRBD2,TRBV7-2,few,CASSLVPAAGGAYEQYF,TGTGCCAGCAGCTTAGTCCCGGCAGCGGGAGGAGCCTACGAGCAGTACTTC
TRBJ2-7,.,TRBV28,few,CASSTQGGTPEQYF,TGTGCCAGCAGTACCCAGGGGGGTACCCCTGAGCAGTACTTC
TRBJ2-1,.,TRBV21-1,.,CASSDKLAGLYNEQFF,TGTGCCAGCAGCGACAAACTAGCGGGCCTCTACAATGAGCAGTTCTTC
TRBJ2-5,.,TRBV9,.,CASSVTGVRGSGETQYF,TGTGCCAGCAGCGTAACGGGGGTGAGAGGTAGCGGAGAGACCCAGTACTTC
TRBJ1-4,.,TRBV6-2/TRBV6-3,.,CASSYSGILLF,TGTGCCAGCAGTTACTCCGGGATCCTGCTTTTT
TRBJ1-5,.,TRBV7-2,few,CASSEGLSQPQHF,TGTGCCAGCAGCGAGGGACTGAGTCAGCCCCAGCATTTT
TRBJ2-3,TRBD2,TRBV19,.,CASSIFGGRAARDTQYF,TGTGCCAGTAGTATATTTGGAGGGAGGGCCGCTCGAGATACGCAGTATTTT
TRBJ2-1,.,TRBV11-3,.,CASSLRQDGNEQFF,TGTGCCAGCAGCCTAAGACAGGATGGGAATGAGCAGTTCTTC
TRBJ2-3,TRBD2,TRBV30,.,CAWTSGASTDTQYF,TGTGCCTGGACTAGCGGGGCTAGCACAGATACGCAGTATTTT
TRBJ1-5,TRBD1,TRBV18,few,CASSPDRGSNQPQHF,TGTGCCAGCTCACCGGACAGGGGGTCCAATCAGCCCCAGCATTTT
TRBJ2-1,TRBD2,TRBV6-2/TRBV6-3,once,CASSPGGYNEQFF,TGTGCCAGCAGTCCGGGGGGTTACAATGAGCAGTTCTTC
TRBJ1-2,.,TRBV3-1/TRBV3-2,.,CASSPGSTAHYGYTF,TGTGCCAGCAGCCCCGGGAGCACCGCTCACTATGGCTACACCTTC
TRBJ1-6,.,TRBV9,.,CASSPSGSYNSPLHF,TGTGCCAGCAGTCCCAGTGGCTCCTATAATTCACCCCTCCACTTT
TRBJ1-5,.,TRBV19,.,CASSIGALYYSNQPQHF,TGTGCCAGTAGTATTGGGGCACTATACTATAGCAATCAGCCCCAGCATTTT
TRBJ2-3,.,TRBV15,.,CATSTQYTDTQYF,TGTGCCACCAGCACCCAGTACACAGATACGCAGTATTTT
TRBJ1-3,.,TRBV27,.,CASRPVTSGNTIYF,TGTGCCAGCAGACCAGTCACCTCTGGAAACACCATATATTTT
TRBJ2-6,TRBD1,TRBV4-3,.,CASSREPGQPSGANVLTF,TGCGCCAGCAGCCGAGAGCCGGGACAGCCCTCTGGGGCCAACGTCCTGACTTTC
TRBJ2-2,TRBD2,TRBV24-1,.,CATSDPAWAPGGSGELFF,TGTGCCACCAGTGACCCTGCTTGGGCCCCGGGGGGATCCGGGGAGCTGTTTTTT
TRBJ2-1,TRBD1,TRBV10-3,.,CAISDEDRANNEQFF,TGTGCCATCAGTGATGAGGACAGGGCCAACAATGAGCAGTTCTTC
TRBJ1-4,.,TRBV28,.,CASSYRTANEKLLF,TGTGCCAGCAGTTACAGGACAGCTAATGAAAAACTGCTTTTT
TRBJ2-1,TRBD2,TRBV27,.,CASREAGRLDEQFF,TGTGCCAGCAGGGAAGCGGGACGCCTGGATGAGCAGTTCTTC
TRBJ1-2,.,TRBV30,.,CACPVGPGYGYTF,TGTGCCTGCCCCGTGGGGCCCGGCTATGGCTACACCTTC